The 19 T cell receptor beta chains below come from one sample, sequenced in a study of cytomegalovirus exposure and HLA in healthy donors. The protocol was immunoSEQ multiplex PCR, while the TCRdb copy is restricted to in-frame clones and leaves out a portion. Of hundreds of thousands of clones listed, approximately 82% were seen once; the top ten hold 4.5% to 6%. Sequencing was carried out using PBMCs. These receptors originate from a woman in her late teens or twenties in good health and CMV-seronegative.

The chain employs TRBV5-1 and TRBJ2-7; unclear D gene. The germline V gene encodes CDR1 SGHRS and CDR2 YFSETQ. The CDR3 totals 13 residues. The V and J ends lost 0 bases and 1 base respectively, with 5 bases between them. CDR3 protein: CASSLVISYEQYF. The CDR3 nucleotides are TGCGCCAGCAGCTTGGTAATATCCTACGAGCAGTACTTC.

The gene calls are TRBV25-1 and TRBJ2-5; 8 bases agree with TRBD2. V lost 6 bases and J lost 5; bases outside the gene matches: 17. The CDR3 sequence is 17 residues long. Germline assignment: CDR1 MGHDK and CDR2 SYGVNS. CDR3 bases: TGTGCCAGCAGAGGAACCAAACCGAGCGGGGGAGGGGAGACCCAGTACTTC. Translated: CASRGTKPSGGGETQYF.

This clone was counted once. The chain has TRBV5-1 and TRBJ1-1, with no clear D. Per the germline V gene, CDR1 is SGHRS and CDR2 is YFSETQ. The CDR3 has 14 amino acids. Trimming removed 1 base from V and 2 bases from J, with 9 bases in between. For the CDR3, the DNA is TGCGCCAGCAGCTTGAGCGGACCCAACACTGAAGCTTTCTTT. Translation: CASSLSGPNTEAFF.

The J gene is TRBJ1-1, the V gene TRBV18; TRBD1 matches 8 bases. Unmatched junction bases numbered 4, after V lost 4 bases and J lost 9 bases. This CDR3 spans 12 amino acids. Looked up from germline, CDR1 is KGHSH and CDR2 is LQKENI. CDR3 sequence reads: CASSLRTGKAFF. The CDR3 DNA follows: TGTGCCAGCTCACTGCGGACAGGGAAAGCTTTCTTT.

DNA of the CDR3: TGTGCCAGCAGCCCGGTGAGATACGAGCAGTACTTC. Translated, it gives CASSPVRYEQYF. This rearrangement joins TRBV7-9 to TRBJ2-7, with D hard to call. This CDR3 has 12 residues. V was trimmed by 5 bases and J by 4 bases, leaving 9 bases between them. CDR1 and CDR2 (germline): SEHNR, FQNEAQ (reference sequence).

The CDR3 sequence: CALKGGAYEQYF. CDR3 coding DNA: TGTGCCCTGAAGGGGGGGGCCTACGAGCAGTACTTC. V and J are TRBV30 and TRBJ2-7; perhaps TRBD2 as D (7 bases). The germline V gene encodes CDR1 GTSNPN and CDR2 SVGIG (reference sequence). CDR3 length: 12 residues. V was pared by 8 bases and J by 2 bases, with 13 bases between.

The V gene is TRBV30, the J gene TRBJ1-2, with TRBD1 identical over 10 bases. J lost 6 bases, V lost 5 bases, and 9 bases had no gene match. CDR3 length equals 14 residues. The germline CDR1 and CDR2 sequences are GTSNPN and SVGIG (reference sequence). The CDR3 protein is CAWGGTGDVHGYTF. CDR3 bases: TGTGCCTGGGGCGGGACAGGGGATGTTCATGGCTACACCTTC.

Only one count was recorded for this clone. This chain joins TRBV5-8 and TRBJ2-3; 7 bases map to TRBD1. With V trimmed by 5 bases and J by 4 bases, 7 bases remained unmatched. This CDR3 has 14 amino acids. Germline V lookup: CDR1 SGHTS, CDR2 YDEGEE. The CDR3 nucleotides are TGTGCCAGCAGGAAGGGGGCCTGGGCAGATACGCAGTATTTT. The encoded protein is CASRKGAWADTQYF.

About this clone itself: The identical CDR3 is also encoded by other nucleotide sequences in the sample. The V and J genes are TRBV2 and TRBJ2-6, with D unresolved. V was shortened by 7 bases and J by 0 bases, with 4 bases between the two germline ends. Per the germline V gene, CDR1 is SNHLY and CDR2 is FYNNEI. The CDR3 is 13 residues long. Here the CDR3 DNA reads TGTGCCAGCACCCTCTCTGGGGCCAACGTCCTGACTTTC. Protein: CASTLSGANVLTF.

The V and J genes are TRBV5-1 and TRBJ1-2; no clear D gene. The germline CDR1 and CDR2 sequences are SGHRS and YFSETQ. V gave up 0 bases and J gave up 4 bases, with 13 bases separating them. There are 15 residues in the CDR3. The CDR3 reads CASSLAAGALYGYTF. The CDR3 nucleotides are TGCGCCAGCAGCTTGGCCGCCGGAGCCCTCTATGGCTACACCTTC.

This sequence joins TRBV5-1 and TRBJ2-5; no reliable D call. The length of the CDR3 is 14 residues. V lost 0 bases and J 2 bases, leaving 8 bases between the germline ends. Germline-derived CDR1 and CDR2 are SGHRS and YFSETQ. The DNA for the CDR3 is TGCGCCAGCAGCTTGGAGTGGCCTCAAGAGACCCAGTACTTC. This gives the protein CASSLEWPQETQYF.

V usage is TRBV18 and J usage is TRBJ1-1; the D gene is possibly TRBD1 (5 bases). Germline V gives CDR1 KGHSH, CDR2 LQKENI. V was shortened by 6 bases and J by 3 bases, with 20 bases between the two germline ends. The CDR3 runs to 16 residues. This CDR3 is CASSLTGSPGDTEAFF. CDR3 coding DNA: TGTGCCAGCTCGCTCACAGGTTCTCCTGGGGACACTGAAGCTTTCTTT.

The count of this clone is one. The chain is built from TRBV28 and TRBJ2-1; weak D call: TRBD2 (6 bases). The CDR3 length is 16 residues. The ends were cut back, 7 bases at V and 7 bases at J, with 23 bases in the middle. Germline lookup yields CDR1 MDHEN and CDR2 SYDVKM. The CDR3 here is CASTTMLGGVRNEQFF. The CDR3 DNA sequence: TGTGCCAGCACTACAATGTTAGGAGGGGTGCGTAATGAGCAGTTCTTC.

The rearrangement joins TRBV18 to TRBJ2-5, with D hard to call. Per the germline V gene, CDR1 is KGHSH and CDR2 is LQKENI. V was cut by 0 bases and J by 5 bases, with 13 bases left in between. The CDR3 is 15 residues long. The DNA of the CDR3 is TGTGCCAGCTCACCACCGACGGCTGACTGGGAGACCCAGTACTTC. Protein product: CASSPPTADWETQYF. Full variable domain (rest looked up from reference TRBV18 and TRBJ2-5): NAGVMQNPRHLVRRRGQEARLRCSPMKGHSHVYWYRQLPEEGLKFMVYLQKENIIDESGMPKERFSAEFPKEGPSILRIQQVVRGDSAAYFCASSPPTADWETQYFGPGTRLLVL.

This clone was counted a single time. The chain links TRBV6-6 to TRBJ2-7; 11 positions agree with TRBD2. The CDR3 is made up of 14 amino acids. Germline V gene lookup returns CDR1 MNHNY and CDR2 SVGAGI (reference sequence). V was pared by 6 bases and J by 3 bases, with 4 bases of the junction left unmatched. DNA for the CDR3: TGTGCCAGCAGGGGGACTAGCGGTAACTACGAGCAGTACTTC. Amino acids: CASRGTSGNYEQYF.

The V call is TRBV12-5, the J call TRBJ1-1, with 8 bases aligning to TRBD1. V shed 6 bases, J shed 7 bases, and the junction held 7 bases outside the gene matches. CDR1 LGHNT and CDR2 FRNRAP come from the germline V gene. This CDR3 region has 13 residues. The CDR3 nucleotides read TGTGCTAGTGGCCCGGGACAGGCGGATGAAGCTTTCTTT. Translation: CASGPGQADEAFF.

The V and J genes are TRBV6-6 and TRBJ2-7, with 11 bases identical to TRBD2. This CDR3 is built from 15 residues. The germline V gene has CDR1 MNHNY and CDR2 SVGAGI (reference sequence). Germline trimming cut 0 bases from V and 6 bases from J; bases unmatched to any gene: 4. The CDR3 coding sequence is TGTGCCAGCAGTTACTCGGCTAGCGGGGGGCGCGAGCAGTACTTC. Translation: CASSYSASGGREQYF.

The rearrangement links TRBV6-1 to TRBJ1-2; unclear D gene. This CDR3 comprises 12 residues. Germline V gene sequence: CDR1 MNHNS, CDR2 SASEGT. V was shortened by 6 bases and J by 6 bases, with 11 bases between the two germline ends. DNA of the CDR3: TGTGCCAGCAGGGCAGCGGGTAATGGCTACACCTTC. Its protein is CASRAAGNGYTF.

V gene TRBV5-1 combines with J gene TRBJ2-3, with 7 nucleotides matching TRBD1. Germline CDR1 SGHRS, CDR2 YFSETQ. V was clipped by 2 bases and J by 0 bases; unmatched bases: 9. The length of the CDR3 is 17 residues. The CDR3 loop is CASSFPTGRVSTDTQYF. CDR3 coding DNA: TGCGCCAGCAGCTTCCCGACAGGGCGAGTGAGCACAGATACGCAGTATTTT.